This T cell receptor (beta chain) was recorded in a study of blood T cells in healthy people across ages. Findings of the study overall: Greater diversity and more naive CD4+ cells were seen in long-lived donors than in aged donors. Measured against age, TCR beta diversity per million T cells decreased in a roughly linear manner.

This clonotype was seen more than once but under ten times. The antigen remains unidentified. Primers used in a second PCR of roughly 6 to 11 cycles were a sample-barcoded 5' primer and a J-beta primer mix. Every cDNA molecule carried a tag from a template-switch adaptor bearing 12 random nucleotides. TCRdb re-called the 5' RACE reads through MiXCR, storing one row per CDR3 protein. The sample yields more than 900,000 distinct CDR3 sequences, 25% to 35% seen once. About 10 milliliters of peripheral blood were drawn from each donor into EDTA-treated tubes. CDR1 is DFQATT, CDR2 SNEGSKA, per germline (reference sequence). This CDR3 comprises 14 residues. With 7 bases clipped from V and 11 bases from J, the junction kept 17 bases outside the gene matches. This sample also appeared in a second study, on T cells of mothers and their children.

This chain connects TRBV20-1 to TRBJ2-5; 9 bases map to TRBD1. The sample taken for sequencing was blood. This receptor was taken from a woman aged 40-49 years in good health. The chain's CDR3 is CSGLTQGARGEQYF. CDR3 DNA sequence: TGCAGTGGCCTTACACAGGGGGCAAGGGGTGAGCAGTACTTC.